These T cell receptor beta chains were read from a single sample in a study of neurological immune-mediated disorders. TCRdb re-called the 5' RACE reads with MiXCR, one entry per CDR3 protein. The top ten hold less than 15% of the sample, which has over 45,000 distinct CDR3 sequences, 2.5% to 3.5% seen once. The source material was PBMCs. All receptors come from a woman aged 50 to 60 with multiple sclerosis. Each CDR3 is given with its conserved first and last residue. D genes are given only for firm matches. Only some rows state a clone size, as once, few, many or a class for expanded clones.

size: many; J: TRBJ2-4; length: 17; D: NA; V: TRBV7-9; CDR3: CASSGVYLGTFGDIQYF; DNA: TGTGCCAGCAGCGGAGTGTACTTAGGGACATTTGGAGACATTCAGTACTTC
size: many; J: TRBJ1-1; length: 13; D: NA; V: TRBV20-1; CDR3: CSATPGVGTEAFF; DNA: TGCAGTGCGACACCAGGGGTGGGCACTGAAGCTTTCTTT
size: many; J: TRBJ2-1; length: 13; D: NA; V: TRBV6-6; CDR3: CASSSDGYNEQFF; DNA: TGTGCCAGCAGCTCGGACGGATACAATGAGCAGTTCTTC
size: many; J: TRBJ2-1; length: 14; D: NA; V: TRBV5-1; CDR3: CASSSGGLYNEQFF; DNA: TGCGCCAGCAGCTCGGGGGGCCTATACAATGAGCAGTTCTTC
size: many; J: TRBJ2-3; length: 14; D: NA; V: TRBV12-3/TRBV12-4; CDR3: CASSGRGAIDTQYF; DNA: TGTGCCAGCTCGGGCCGGGGGGCCATAGATACGCAGTATTTT
size: many; J: TRBJ1-6; length: 17; D: NA; V: TRBV18; CDR3: CASSPLPQASYNSPLHF; DNA: TGTGCCAGCTCACCACTCCCTCAGGCGTCCTATAATTCACCCCTCCACTTT
size: few; J: TRBJ1-3; length: 16; D: TRBD1; V: TRBV6-1; CDR3: CASKRDRAHSGNTIYF; DNA: TGTGCCAGCAAAAGGGACAGGGCCCACTCTGGAAACACCATATATTTT
size: many; J: TRBJ2-1; length: 15; D: TRBD2; V: TRBV5-1; CDR3: CASSLSGTRFNEQFF; DNA: TGCGCCAGCAGCTTATCCGGGACTAGGTTTAATGAGCAGTTCTTC
size: few; J: TRBJ1-2; length: 13; D: NA; V: TRBV5-1; CDR3: CASSLAGDGGYTF; DNA: TGCGCCAGCAGCTTGGCTGGGGACGGTGGCTACACCTTC
size: many; J: TRBJ1-5; length: 14; D: TRBD1; V: TRBV5-1; CDR3: CASSQGTGDQPQHF; DNA: TGCGCCAGCAGCCAGGGGACAGGGGATCAGCCCCAGCATTTT
size: many; J: TRBJ2-1; length: 16; D: NA; V: TRBV24-1; CDR3: CATSDPRGRVPAEQFF; DNA: TGTGCCACCAGTGATCCGCGAGGCAGGGTACCCGCCGAGCAGTTCTTC
size: many; J: TRBJ2-1; length: 12; D: TRBD1; V: TRBV20-1; CDR3: CSATGQGNEQFF; DNA: TGCAGTGCTACCGGACAGGGCAATGAGCAGTTCTTC
size: many; J: TRBJ1-2; length: 13; D: TRBD1; V: TRBV12-3/TRBV12-4; CDR3: CASSWGQGDGYTF; DNA: TGTGCCAGCAGTTGGGGACAGGGTGATGGCTACACCTTC
size: many; J: TRBJ2-1; length: 16; D: TRBD2; V: TRBV7-8; CDR3: CASSLLAGGTYNEQFF; DNA: TGTGCCAGCAGCTTACTAGCGGGAGGCACCTACAATGAGCAGTTCTTC
size: many; J: TRBJ2-5; length: 15; D: TRBD2; V: TRBV14; CDR3: CASSQLLAGAQTQYF; DNA: TGTGCCAGCAGCCAACTACTAGCGGGGGCTCAGACCCAGTACTTC
size: many; J: TRBJ1-6; length: 15; D: TRBD1; V: TRBV20-1; CDR3: CSASLQGGPWSPLHF; DNA: TGCAGTGCTAGCCTACAGGGGGGCCCCTGGTCACCCCTCCACTTT
size: many; J: TRBJ2-7; length: 14; D: TRBD1; V: TRBV7-2; CDR3: CASSSGQGPNKQYF; DNA: TGTGCCAGCAGCTCCGGACAGGGTCCCAACAAGCAGTACTTC
size: many; J: TRBJ2-6; length: 16; D: TRBD2; V: TRBV29-1; CDR3: CSVLGEGDSGANVLTF; DNA: TGCAGCGTTCTCGGGGAGGGAGACTCTGGGGCCAACGTCCTGACTTTC
size: many; J: TRBJ2-3; length: 15; D: TRBD2; V: TRBV20-1; CDR3: CSASSSGGFTDTQYF; DNA: TGCAGTGCTAGTTCTAGCGGGGGGTTCACAGATACGCAGTATTTT
size: many; J: TRBJ2-3; length: 15; D: NA; V: TRBV7-9; CDR3: CASSCEEPSTDTQYF; DNA: TGTGCCAGCAGCTGTGAGGAACCTAGCACAGATACGCAGTATTTT
size: many; J: TRBJ2-6; length: 13; D: NA; V: TRBV7-9; CDR3: CASSLPEANVLTF; DNA: TGTGCCAGCAGCCTTCCCGAGGCCAACGTCCTGACTTTC
size: many; J: TRBJ2-1; length: 16; D: TRBD1; V: TRBV5-1; CDR3: CASSTGQGVTYNEQFF; DNA: TGCGCCAGCAGCACGGGACAGGGGGTCACTTACAATGAGCAGTTCTTC
size: few; J: TRBJ1-1; length: 13; D: NA; V: TRBV18; CDR3: CASSPSGDTEAFF; DNA: TGTGCCAGCTCACCATCTGGGGACACTGAAGCTTTCTTT
size: many; J: TRBJ1-2; length: 13; D: NA; V: TRBV5-1; CDR3: CASSLGVHYGYTF; DNA: TGCGCCAGCAGCTTAGGCGTCCACTATGGCTACACCTTC
size: many; J: TRBJ2-3; length: 16; D: TRBD2; V: TRBV5-1; CDR3: CASSDGTSGLTDTQYF; DNA: TGCGCCAGCAGCGACGGGACTAGCGGCCTCACAGATACGCAGTATTTT
size: many; J: TRBJ2-7; length: 15; D: TRBD1; V: TRBV12-3/TRBV12-4; CDR3: CASSLGTGLSYEQYF; DNA: TGTGCCAGCAGTTTAGGGACAGGTCTCTCCTACGAGCAGTACTTC
size: many; J: TRBJ2-7; length: 14; D: TRBD1; V: TRBV7-6; CDR3: CASSEGQKSYEQYF; DNA: TGTGCCAGCAGCGAGGGACAGAAATCCTACGAGCAGTACTTC
size: many; J: TRBJ1-5; length: 14; D: NA; V: TRBV5-6; CDR3: CASSRWDNNQPQHF; DNA: TGTGCCAGCAGCCGCTGGGACAACAATCAGCCCCAGCATTTT
size: many; J: TRBJ2-7; length: 15; D: TRBD2; V: TRBV20-1; CDR3: CSARTLADRSYEQYF; DNA: TGCAGTGCTAGAACTCTAGCGGACCGCTCCTACGAGCAGTACTTC
size: many; J: TRBJ2-7; length: 15; D: NA; V: TRBV5-1; CDR3: CASSLEVAGNYEQYF; DNA: TGCGCCAGCAGCTTGGAGGTAGCTGGAAACTACGAGCAGTACTTC
size: many; J: TRBJ2-7; length: 10; D: NA; V: TRBV10-2; CDR3: CASSETGLYF; DNA: TGCGCCAGCAGTGAAACAGGGCTGTACTTC
size: many; J: TRBJ1-1; length: 15; D: TRBD1; V: TRBV27; CDR3: CASSLPPGTGGKAFF; DNA: TGTGCCAGCAGTTTACCCCCCGGGACAGGGGGCAAAGCTTTCTTT
size: many; J: TRBJ2-5; length: 14; D: TRBD2; V: TRBV7-2; CDR3: CASSFQRGKETQYF; DNA: TGTGCCAGCAGCTTTCAGCGGGGGAAAGAGACCCAGTACTTC
size: many; J: TRBJ1-1; length: 16; D: TRBD1; V: TRBV5-1; CDR3: CASSLNPGQGYTEAFF; DNA: TGCGCCAGCAGCTTAAACCCGGGACAGGGTTACACTGAAGCTTTCTTT
size: NA; J: TRBJ1-2; length: 13; D: TRBD1; V: TRBV20-1; CDR3: CSARSSGTGFYTF; DNA: TGCAGTGCTAGATCCTCCGGGACAGGGTTCTACACCTTC
size: few; J: TRBJ2-3; length: 14; D: NA; V: TRBV7-2; CDR3: CASSPKAVTDTQYF; DNA: TGTGCCAGCAGCCCCAAAGCGGTCACAGATACGCAGTATTTT
size: many; J: TRBJ2-1; length: 14; D: NA; V: TRBV9; CDR3: CASSVGGSSGEQFF; DNA: TGTGCCAGCAGCGTAGGAGGCAGCTCAGGCGAGCAGTTCTTC
size: many; J: TRBJ1-3; length: 17; D: NA; V: TRBV6-5; CDR3: CASRRLDGGQTGNTIYF; DNA: TGTGCCAGCAGAAGACTTGACGGGGGGCAAACTGGAAACACCATATATTTT
size: many; J: TRBJ2-7; length: 15; D: NA; V: TRBV5-1; CDR3: CASSLGERVNYEQYF; DNA: TGCGCCAGCAGCTTGGGTGAGCGCGTTAACTACGAGCAGTACTTC
size: many; J: TRBJ2-7; length: 13; D: TRBD2; V: TRBV12-3/TRBV12-4; CDR3: CASSLGGTNEQYF; DNA: TGTGCCAGCAGTCTGGGGGGGACTAACGAGCAGTACTTC
size: many; J: TRBJ2-1; length: 14; D: TRBD2; V: TRBV20-1; CDR3: CSALPAGDYNEQFF; DNA: TGCAGTGCTTTGCCAGCGGGAGACTACAATGAGCAGTTCTTC
size: many; J: TRBJ2-3; length: 18; D: TRBD2; V: TRBV7-6; CDR3: CASSSTPGLARHTDTQYF; DNA: TGTGCCAGCAGCTCTACGCCGGGACTAGCGAGACACACAGATACGCAGTATTTT
size: many; J: TRBJ2-1; length: 15; D: NA; V: TRBV6-1; CDR3: CASSEETGSYNEQFF; DNA: TGTGCCAGCAGTGAAGAGACAGGCTCCTACAATGAGCAGTTCTTC
size: many; J: TRBJ2-7; length: 14; D: NA; V: TRBV20-1; CDR3: CSARDAGSPYEQYF; DNA: TGCAGTGCTAGAGATGCAGGGTCCCCCTACGAGCAGTACTTC
size: few; J: TRBJ2-3; length: 14; D: TRBD2; V: TRBV6-1; CDR3: CASSEGLAADTQYF; DNA: TGTGCCAGCAGTGAAGGACTAGCGGCAGATACGCAGTATTTT
size: many; J: TRBJ2-3; length: 16; D: TRBD1; V: TRBV5-1; CDR3: CASSFQGATSTDTQYF; DNA: TGCGCCAGCAGCTTCCAGGGGGCAACTAGCACAGATACGCAGTATTTT
size: many; J: TRBJ2-1; length: 16; D: TRBD2; V: TRBV7-2; CDR3: CASSLTSGGAYNEQFF; DNA: TGTGCCAGCAGCCTCACTAGCGGGGGGGCCTATAATGAGCAGTTCTTC
size: many; J: TRBJ2-3; length: 17; D: TRBD2; V: TRBV5-1; CDR3: CASSSRGLAGNTDTQYF; DNA: TGCGCCAGCAGCTCTCGGGGACTAGCGGGGAACACAGATACGCAGTATTTT
size: NA; J: TRBJ1-1; length: 14; D: TRBD1; V: TRBV7-9; CDR3: CASSWTGIGTEAFF; DNA: TGTGCCAGCAGCTGGACAGGGATTGGGACTGAAGCTTTCTTT
size: many; J: TRBJ1-5; length: 11; D: NA; V: TRBV2; CDR3: CASIQSQPQHF; DNA: TGTGCCAGCATTCAAAGTCAGCCCCAGCATTTT
size: many; J: TRBJ1-4; length: 16; D: NA; V: TRBV5-1; CDR3: CASSLRSDPTNEKLFF; DNA: TGCGCCAGCAGCCTCCGCAGCGACCCAACTAATGAAAAACTGTTTTTT
size: many; J: TRBJ1-2; length: 16; D: NA; V: TRBV5-1; CDR3: CASSFSGDRPFYGYTF; DNA: TGCGCCAGCAGCTTCTCAGGCGACAGGCCGTTCTATGGCTACACCTTC
size: many; J: TRBJ2-7; length: 13; D: NA; V: TRBV12-3/TRBV12-4; CDR3: CASSFRTVGEQYF; DNA: TGTGCCAGCAGTTTCCGGACCGTGGGGGAGCAGTACTTC
size: many; J: TRBJ2-1; length: 14; D: TRBD2; V: TRBV20-1; CDR3: CSASSGTTYNEQFF; DNA: TGCAGTGCCTCTTCCGGGACTACATACAATGAGCAGTTCTTC
size: many; J: TRBJ2-1; length: 16; D: TRBD1; V: TRBV4-1; CDR3: CASSQPRTGIGNEQFF; DNA: TGCGCCAGCAGCCAACCTAGGACAGGGATTGGCAATGAGCAGTTCTTC
size: many; J: TRBJ2-5; length: 12; D: NA; V: TRBV29-1; CDR3: CSVEENLETQYF; DNA: TGCAGCGTTGAGGAGAATTTGGAGACCCAGTACTTC
size: many; J: TRBJ1-1; length: 14; D: NA; V: TRBV20-1; CDR3: CSARDRRRGTEAFF; DNA: TGCAGTGCTAGAGATCGGAGGAGGGGTACTGAAGCTTTCTTT